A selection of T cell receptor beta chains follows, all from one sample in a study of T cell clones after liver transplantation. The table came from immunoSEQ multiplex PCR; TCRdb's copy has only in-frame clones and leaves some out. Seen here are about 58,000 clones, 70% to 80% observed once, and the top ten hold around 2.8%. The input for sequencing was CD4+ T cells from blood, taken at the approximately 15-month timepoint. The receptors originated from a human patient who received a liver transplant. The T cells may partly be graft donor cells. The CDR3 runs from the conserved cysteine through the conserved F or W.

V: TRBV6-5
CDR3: CASSVDRGNEQFF

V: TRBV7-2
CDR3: CASSLVFSGLQETQYF

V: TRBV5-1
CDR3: CASSRTSSAYEQYF

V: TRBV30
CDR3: CARRGAGGELFF

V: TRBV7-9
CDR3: CASSLGQEGDTQYF

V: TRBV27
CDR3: CASRRTGGTGELFF

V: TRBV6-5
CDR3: CASSYGTGARDQPQHF

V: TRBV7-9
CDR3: CASSSWGDYGYTF

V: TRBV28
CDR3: CASSLYSRGTETQYF

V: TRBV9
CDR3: CASSPRPSGGSYNEQFF

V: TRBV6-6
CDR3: CASSYSQRNTEAFF

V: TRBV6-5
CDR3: CASRRTGGEKLFF

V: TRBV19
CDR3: CATQGQGRNTIYF

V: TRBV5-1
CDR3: CASSSTGNTGELFF

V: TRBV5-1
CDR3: CASSLEAGSGELFF

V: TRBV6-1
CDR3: CASSANPKTGSHEQYF

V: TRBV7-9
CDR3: CASSFSGTSDTQYF

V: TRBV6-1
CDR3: CASSEYGLNQPQHF

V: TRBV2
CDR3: CASSPGTVGAGELFF

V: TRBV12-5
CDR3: CASGLVTLETQYF

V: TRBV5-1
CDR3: CASSLTGLETQYF

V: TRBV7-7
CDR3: CASSLDGGSGNTIYF

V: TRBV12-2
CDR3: CASRTLAGFGSYNEQFF

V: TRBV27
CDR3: CASSLWSDHNEQFF

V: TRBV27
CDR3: CASSLARVDNSPLHF

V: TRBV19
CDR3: CASSLTGTGLYEQYF

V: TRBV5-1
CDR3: CASSLASKTGELFF

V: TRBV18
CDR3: CASSQGWGNTEAFF

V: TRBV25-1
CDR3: CASSESGGLYGYTF

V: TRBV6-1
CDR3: CASSEVGRGNSPLHF

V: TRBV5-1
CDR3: CASSLEVDTEAFF

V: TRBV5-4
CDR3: CASSRGDLQETQYF

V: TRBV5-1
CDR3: CASSSLAGGSYNEQFF